This TCR beta chain was profiled in a study of blood T cell repertoires in COVID-19. Study summary: Samples representing acute and convalescent COVID-19 were sourced from the United States, Italy and Spain.

The CDR3 has 17 residues. Per the authors' pipeline: Amplifying reference gene primers gave estimates of nucleated cell counts. The protocol was immunoSEQ multiplex PCR, while the TCRdb copy is restricted to in-frame clones and leaves out a portion. The V and J calls and clone size come from that table; D and trimming were worked out from the DNA. The table shows 90,000 to 150,000 clones, with around 87% occurring only once. This clonotype originated in a man between 70 and 80 years old with active or convalescent COVID-19. Input material: peripheral blood. V gene TRBV1 combines with J gene TRBJ2-7; the table's D call of TRBD2 was not tested on the DNA. TRBV1 is designated a pseudogene. CDR3: CTSSQEARTSAGYEQYF. CDR3 in DNA: TGCACCAGCAGCCAAGAGGCCCGGACTAGCGCAGGTTACGAGCAGTACTTC.